What follows are 15 T cell receptor beta chains derived from one specimen sequenced in a study of metastatic and nonmetastatic thyroid tumors. No treatment had been given to any patient before thyroid surgery. TCRdb re-processed the PCR reads through MiXCR. The sample carries about 23,000 clones, about a fifth recorded once. Material: blood. Receptors were obtained from a female donor with papillary thyroid cancer or a benign thyroid nodule (not recorded which). Some clones in this sample may be carry-over from other donors' samples.

This clone was observed many times. This chain joins TRBV7-2 and TRBJ2-7; TRBD1 agrees at 8 bases. CDR3 length: 15 amino acids. Per germline, CDR1 SGHTA and CDR2 FQGNSA. After removal of 2 bases from V and 10 bases from J, the junction contained 13 bases not matched to a gene. The CDR3 sequence: CASSLKGTGAVHQYF. The CDR3 DNA is TGTGCCAGCAGCTTAAAGGGGACAGGTGCCGTCCACCAGTACTTC.

This clone was counted many times. The CDR3 sequence is CASRRNRLALLYNEQFF. CDR3 nucleotides: TGTGCCAGCAGACGAAACCGACTAGCGCTACTCTACAATGAGCAGTTCTTC. The rearrangement uses TRBV2 and TRBJ2-1, with 8 bases identical to TRBD2. After removal of 6 bases from V and 3 bases from J, the junction contained 13 bases not matched to a gene. The germline CDR1 and CDR2 sequences are SNHLY and FYNNEI. This CDR3 spans 17 amino acids.

The chain recombines TRBV30 with TRBJ1-1; D call uncertain. Germline CDR1 and CDR2: GTSNPN and SVGIG (reference sequence). This CDR3 is 13 amino acids long. The V and J ends lost 5 bases and 9 bases respectively, with 19 bases between them. The CDR3 loop reads CAWLHHGTEKAFF. DNA for the CDR3: TGTGCCTGGCTTCATCACGGAACAGAAAAAGCTTTCTTT.

This clone occurred many times. The chain uses TRBV7-9 and TRBJ2-5; 11 bases fit TRBD1. This CDR3 has 15 residues. V dropped 5 bases and J dropped 2; count of bases not matched to a gene: 4. Germline CDR1 SEHNR, CDR2 FQNEAQ (reference sequence). CDR3 bases: TGTGCCAGCAGCCACGGGACAGGGGGGCAAGAGACCCAGTACTTC. Translating it yields CASSHGTGGQETQYF.

This clone is termed medium-sized. V and J are TRBV6-5 and TRBJ2-7; D is perhaps TRBD2 (5 bases). V gave up 2 bases and J gave up 4 bases, with 18 bases separating them. Per germline, CDR1 MNHEY and CDR2 SVGAGI. This CDR3 has 16 residues. The CDR3 DNA reads TGTGCCAGCAGTTACGACCTAGAACGGAGACTATACGAGCAGTACTTC. Encoded protein: CASSYDLERRLYEQYF.

The V gene is TRBV5-4, the J gene TRBJ2-1; D is unclear. The CDR3 has 13 residues. V gave up 4 bases and J gave up 7 bases, with 12 bases separating them. The germline CDR1 and CDR2 sequences are SGHNT and YYREEE (reference sequence). CDR3 DNA: TGTGCCAGCAGCCGATACCAGAAGAATGAGCAGTTCTTC. This translates into CASSRYQKNEQFF.

This clone was found many times. The rearrangement joins TRBV7-2 to TRBJ2-4; D uncertain. The CDR3 length is 15 residues. CDR1 is SGHTA and CDR2 is FQGNSA in the germline V gene. The V gene lost 0 bases and the J gene lost 6 bases, with 12 bases spanning the gap. CDR3 nucleotides: TGTGCCAGCAGCTTAGCGCTCGCTCCCGGAAACATTCAGTACTTC. Its protein product is CASSLALAPGNIQYF.

In its sample, this clone was seen many times. The chain has TRBV18 and TRBJ1-1; 7 bases are a match to TRBD1. The CDR3 is made up of 13 amino acids. Per germline, CDR1 KGHSH and CDR2 LQKENI. V was pared by 5 bases and J by 5 bases, with 5 bases of the junction left unmatched. CDR3 region: CASSDRVGTEAFF. The CDR3 nucleotides read TGTGCCAGCTCAGACAGGGTTGGGACTGAAGCTTTCTTT.

This clone was seen repeatedly, ten times or more. The V call is TRBV6-2 or TRBV6-3, the J call TRBJ2-5; tentatively, D is TRBD2 (6 bases). CDR1 and CDR2 (germline): MNHEY, SVGEGT. The germline V and J ends were trimmed by 5 bases and 5 bases, with 18 bases remaining between them. The CDR3 sequence is 15 residues long. CDR3 nucleotide sequence: TGTGCCAGCAGTCCCCTAGCGTCCGGGCGGGAGACCCAGTACTTC. Its translation: CASSPLASGRETQYF.

This chain uses TRBV5-1 with TRBJ2-7, with TRBD2 identical over 14 bases. After removal of 0 bases from V and 5 bases from J, the junction contained 4 bases not matched to a gene. Per the germline V gene, CDR1 is SGHRS and CDR2 is YFSETQ. The CDR3 extends over 16 amino acids. CDR3 in DNA: TGCGCCAGCAGCTTGGAGGGACTAGCGGGAGTCCACGAGCAGTACTTC. Its protein product is CASSLEGLAGVHEQYF.

This clone was detected ten times or more. The V call is TRBV15, the J call TRBJ2-5; no clear D gene. The V gene's germline CDR1 is LNHNV and CDR2 YYDKDF (reference sequence). CDR3 size: 15 residues. V lost 2 bases to trimming and J lost 5 bases, with 15 bases between them. Here the CDR3 reads CATSRTGSQGETQYF. The CDR3 DNA follows: TGTGCCACCAGCAGAACCGGGTCCCAAGGCGAGACCCAGTACTTC.

This clone occurred many times. This CDR3 reads CASSRQRGNTIYF. CDR3 bases: TGTGCCAGCAGTCGACAGAGGGGAAACACCATATATTTT. The chain has TRBV2 and TRBJ1-3; D may be TRBD1 (5 bases). V was trimmed by 5 bases and J by 4 bases, leaving 9 bases between them. Germline loops: CDR1 SNHLY, CDR2 FYNNEI. The CDR3 runs to 13 residues.

This clone was counted ten times or more. The J gene is TRBJ2-5, the V gene TRBV20-1; D not resolved. This CDR3 comprises 14 residues. The V end was cut by 7 bases, the J end by 3 bases, with 18 bases between. Germline-derived CDR1 and CDR2 are DFQATT and SNEGSKA (reference sequence). In DNA, the CDR3 is TGCAGTGGCTCTGTTCCACCATCAAAAGAGACCCAGTACTTC. Amino acid sequence: CSGSVPPSKETQYF.

This clone was seen many times. This chain uses TRBV2 with TRBJ1-5; D gene ambiguous. Germline V gene lookup returns CDR1 SNHLY and CDR2 FYNNEI. The V and J ends lost 5 bases and 9 bases respectively, with 14 bases between them. The CDR3 is made up of 13 amino acids. This CDR3 is CASSRKQRVPQHF. The DNA for the CDR3 is TGTGCCAGCAGTAGAAAGCAACGGGTGCCCCAGCATTTT.

This sequence joins TRBV2 and TRBJ1-1; D perhaps matches TRBD1 (5 bases). The CDR3 spans 14 residues. The germline V and J ends were trimmed by 7 bases and 4 bases, with 16 bases remaining between them. The germline gives CDR1 SNHLY, CDR2 FYNNEI. The CDR3: CASIPGRGGTEAFF. DNA for the CDR3: TGTGCCAGCATTCCCGGTCGGGGGGGCACTGAAGCTTTCTTT.